This entry lists 17 T cell receptor beta chains sequenced from one sample in a study of immune evolution from preneoplasia to lung adenocarcinoma. Clones were sequenced by immunoSEQ multiplex PCR, and TCRdb holds only the in-frame ones, with some missing. Counted here are around 14,000 clones, 70% to 85% occurring once; the ten biggest clones make up 2.5% to 3.5%. The material sequenced was FFPE minimally invasive lung adenocarcinoma tissue. The receptor source for this set is a person aged 60-79 years with lung adenocarcinoma.

The V gene is TRBV7-9, the J gene TRBJ1-2; tentative D call: TRBD1 (6 bases). The CDR3 has 15 amino acids. CDR1 SEHNR and CDR2 FQNEAQ come from the germline V gene (reference sequence). Trimming pared 5 bases from V and 8 bases from J, leaving 21 bases between. CDR3 residues: CASSGGGQSSGGYTF. In DNA form, the CDR3 reads TGTGCCAGCAGCGGAGGAGGACAGAGCTCTGGAGGCTACACCTTC. The complete variable domain, with remaining parts taken from reference TRBV7-9 and TRBJ1-2, reads DTGVSQNPRHKITKRGQNVTFRCDPISEHNRLYWYRQTLGQGPEFLTYFQNEAQLEKSRLLSDRFSAERPKGSFSTLEIQRTEQGDSAMYLCASSGGGQSSGGYTFGSGTRLTVV.

The chain joins TRBV28 to TRBJ1-4; D is undetermined. The ends were cut back, 2 bases at V and 13 bases at J, with 11 bases in the middle. There are 12 residues in the CDR3. Looked up from germline, CDR1 is MDHEN and CDR2 is SYDVKM. In DNA form, the CDR3 reads TGTGCCAGCAGTTTAACCCAACAGAGACTGTTTTTT. Amino acid sequence: CASSLTQQRLFF.

CDR3 bases: TGTGCCAGCAGCGTAGGAGGGGGGAGTCCCTACGAGCAGTACTTC. Its translation is CASSVGGGSPYEQYF. The chain carries TRBV9 and TRBJ2-7; D may correspond to TRBD1 or TRBD2 (6 bases each). The length of the CDR3 is 15 residues. Germline loops: CDR1 SGDLS, CDR2 YYNGEE. The V end lost 0 bases, the J end lost 2 bases, and 12 bases lay between the germline ends.

The chain uses TRBV30 and TRBJ2-1, with D possibly being TRBD1 or TRBD2 (5 bases each). Germline V gene lookup returns CDR1 GTSNPN and CDR2 SVGIG (reference sequence). This CDR3 has 14 residues. Trimming shortened V by 8 bases and J by 1 base, and 15 bases separated the two germline ends. CDR3 in amino acids: CAVDLWGSYNEQFF. The CDR3 coding sequence is TGTGCCGTGGATTTGTGGGGGTCCTACAATGAGCAGTTCTTC.

The chain has TRBV11-2 and TRBJ2-4; D not resolved. Trimming pared 5 bases from V and 8 bases from J, leaving 10 bases between. Germline V gives CDR1 SGHAT, CDR2 FQNNGV. The CDR3 has 12 residues. CDR3 sequence reads: CASSGPGDIQYF. CDR3 bases: TGTGCCAGCAGCGGGCCGGGCGACATTCAGTACTTC.

The chain is built from TRBV5-1 and TRBJ2-5; the match to TRBD1 covers 9 bases. In germline, CDR1 is SGHRS, CDR2 YFSETQ. CDR3 length: 15 residues. The trim removed 4 bases at V and 4 bases at J, leaving 8 bases unmatched. CDR3 DNA: TGCGCCAGCAGCCTGGGGGGACAGGGTATAGAGACCCAGTACTTC. Translated, it gives CASSLGGQGIETQYF.

The rearrangement joins TRBV6-1 to TRBJ2-3; 8 nucleotides match TRBD1. The J segment lost 3 bases and the V segment lost 2 bases, leaving 7 bases of the junction unmatched. This CDR3 is built from 16 residues. Germline V CDR1 and CDR2: MNHNS, SASEGT. DNA for the CDR3: TGTGCCAGCAGTGAACCCCAGGGGGCCGGAACAGATACGCAGTATTTT. The encoded protein is CASSEPQGAGTDTQYF.

The CDR3 region has the DNA TGTGCCAGCAGTTACCGCAATGAGCAGTTCTTC. Amino acids: CASSYRNEQFF. V and J are TRBV27 and TRBJ2-1; no reliable D call. The length of the CDR3 is 11 residues. Trimming pared 4 bases from V and 6 bases from J, leaving 4 bases between. Germline V gene lookup returns CDR1 MNHEY and CDR2 SMNVEV (reference sequence).

V and J are TRBV10-1 and TRBJ2-1; no clear D gene. The germline V gene has CDR1 WNHNN and CDR2 SYGVQD (reference sequence). The V end was cut by 8 bases, the J end by 2 bases, with 7 bases between. The CDR3 runs to 12 residues. Here the CDR3 DNA reads TGCGCCAGCGGGCATCCCTACAATGAGCAGTTCTTC. Translating it yields CASGHPYNEQFF.

This clone came up once. The rearrangement joins TRBV18 to TRBJ2-5; 7 nucleotides line up with TRBD1. The CDR3 length is 14 residues. V lost 5 bases, J lost 2 bases, and 5 bases stayed unmatched. Per germline, CDR1 KGHSH and CDR2 LQKENI. The CDR3 spells CASSFGTDQETQYF. The CDR3 nucleotides are TGTGCCAGCTCATTCGGGACAGATCAAGAGACCCAGTACTTC.

This clone was seen only a few times. This sequence joins TRBV4-1 and TRBJ2-7; D is unresolved. Per germline, CDR1 MGHRA and CDR2 YSYEKL. The CDR3 sequence is 13 residues long. Trimming took 0 bases from V and 7 from J, leaving 10 bases between them. The CDR3 reads CASSQEPMREQYF. CDR3 nucleotides: TGCGCCAGCAGCCAAGAGCCCATGCGAGAGCAGTACTTC.

The chain employs TRBV28 and TRBJ1-6; tentative D call: TRBD1 (6 bases). V shed 4 bases and J shed 10 bases, with 11 bases lying between them. CDR3 length equals 13 residues. CDR1 is MDHEN and CDR2 is SYDVKM in the germline V gene. The CDR3 DNA reads as TGTGCCAGCAGTTCAGGGGTCGGATCACCCCTCCACTTT. Translating gives CASSSGVGSPLHF.

About this clone: Other nucleotide sequences from this sample produce the same CDR3. The chain has TRBV5-4 and TRBJ2-7; 9 bases line up with TRBD2. V was pared by 3 bases and J by 1 base, with 5 bases of the junction left unmatched. Germline V lookup: CDR1 SGHNT, CDR2 YYREEE (reference sequence). This CDR3 is 15 amino acids long. The CDR3 here is CASSSGTSLSYEQYF. CDR3 nucleotide sequence: TGTGCCAGCAGCTCCGGGACTAGCCTGTCCTACGAGCAGTACTTC.

The genes are TRBV19 and TRBJ2-3; D is ambiguous. CDR1 and CDR2 (germline): LNHDA, SQIVND (reference sequence). The CDR3 has 14 residues. The V and J ends lost 10 bases and 6 bases respectively, with 20 bases between them. As DNA, the CDR3 is TGTGCCACGGCCCCTATTCCCCAAAGGGATACGCAGTATTTT. This sequence encodes CATAPIPQRDTQYF.

This clone was observed once. The rearrangement uses TRBV15 and TRBJ2-2, with D hard to call. The germline V gene has CDR1 LNHNV and CDR2 YYDKDF (reference sequence). The CDR3 extends over 14 amino acids. The germline V and J ends were trimmed by 1 base and 4 bases, with 7 bases remaining between them. As DNA, the CDR3 is TGTGCCACCAGCAGAGCCACCCTCACCGGGGAGCTGTTTTTT. Its protein is CATSRATLTGELFF.

The chain links TRBV18 to TRBJ1-2; tentative D call: TRBD1 (5 bases). The V and J ends lost 3 bases and 8 bases respectively, with 16 bases between them. Per the germline V gene, CDR1 is KGHSH and CDR2 is LQKENI. CDR3 length: 14 residues. Here the CDR3 DNA reads TGTGCCAGCTCACCGGGGACGGACCCTTTCGGCTACACCTTC. Translation gives CASSPGTDPFGYTF.

This chain connects TRBV19 to TRBJ1-2; no reliable D call. The CDR3 consists of 13 residues. The ends were cut back, 3 bases at V and 8 bases at J, with 13 bases in the middle. The V gene's germline CDR1 is LNHDA and CDR2 SQIVND (reference sequence). The CDR3, as DNA: TGTGCCAGTAGTATGGCCGGGGAGAGAGGCTACACCTTC. Its translation: CASSMAGERGYTF. Combining the CDR3 with reference TRBV19 and TRBJ1-2 gives the whole variable domain DGGITQSPKYLFRKEGQNVTLSCEQNLNHDAMYWYRQDPGQGLRLIYYSQIVNDFQKGDIAEGYSVSREKKESFPLTVTSAQKNPTAFYLCASSMAGERGYTFGSGTRLTVV.